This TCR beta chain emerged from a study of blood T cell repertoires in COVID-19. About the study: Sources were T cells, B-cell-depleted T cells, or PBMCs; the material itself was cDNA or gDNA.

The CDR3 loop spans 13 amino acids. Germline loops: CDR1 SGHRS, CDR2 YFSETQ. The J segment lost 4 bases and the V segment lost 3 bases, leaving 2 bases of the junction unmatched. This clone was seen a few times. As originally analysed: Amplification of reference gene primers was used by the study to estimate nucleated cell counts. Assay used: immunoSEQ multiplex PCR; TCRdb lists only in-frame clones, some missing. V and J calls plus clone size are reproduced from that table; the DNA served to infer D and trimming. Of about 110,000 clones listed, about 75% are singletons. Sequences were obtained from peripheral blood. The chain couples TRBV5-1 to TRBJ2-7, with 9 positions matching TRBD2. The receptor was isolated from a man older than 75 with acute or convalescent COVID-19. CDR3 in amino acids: CASSWTSVYEQYF. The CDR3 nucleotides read TGCGCCAGCAGCTGGACTAGCGTTTACGAGCAGTACTTC.